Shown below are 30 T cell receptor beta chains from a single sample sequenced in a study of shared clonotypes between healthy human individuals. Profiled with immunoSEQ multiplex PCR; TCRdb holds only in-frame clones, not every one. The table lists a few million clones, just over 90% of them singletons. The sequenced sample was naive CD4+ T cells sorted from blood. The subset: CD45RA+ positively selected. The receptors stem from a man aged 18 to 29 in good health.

The CDR3 spells CASSLDRRGEETQYF. DNA for the CDR3: TGTGCCAGCAGCTTAGATAGGCGGGGTGAGGAGACCCAGTACTTC. The chain links TRBV11-2 to TRBJ2-5; D may be TRBD2 (6 bases). Looked up from germline, CDR1 is SGHAT and CDR2 is FQNNGV. This CDR3 comprises 15 residues. V was pared by 0 bases and J by 5 bases, with 13 bases between.

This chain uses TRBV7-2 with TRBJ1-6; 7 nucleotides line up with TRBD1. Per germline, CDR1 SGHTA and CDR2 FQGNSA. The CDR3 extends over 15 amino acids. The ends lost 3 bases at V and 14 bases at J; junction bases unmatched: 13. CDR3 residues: CASSFRGTDLWALHF. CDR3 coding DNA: TGTGCCAGCAGCTTTCGCGGGACAGACCTTTGGGCCCTCCACTTT.

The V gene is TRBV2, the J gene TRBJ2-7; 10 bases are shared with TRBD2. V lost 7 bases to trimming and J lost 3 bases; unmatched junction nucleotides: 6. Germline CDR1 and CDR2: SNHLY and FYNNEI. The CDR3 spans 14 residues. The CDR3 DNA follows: TGTGCCAGCATTCATGCTAGCGGGAGCTACGAGCAGTACTTC. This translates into CASIHASGSYEQYF.

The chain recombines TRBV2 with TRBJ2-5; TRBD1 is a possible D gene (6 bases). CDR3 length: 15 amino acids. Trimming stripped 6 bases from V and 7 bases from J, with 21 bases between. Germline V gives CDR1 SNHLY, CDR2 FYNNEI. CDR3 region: CASRAGQPSWGTQYF. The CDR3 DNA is TGTGCCAGCAGGGCCGGACAGCCCTCCTGGGGGACCCAGTACTTC.

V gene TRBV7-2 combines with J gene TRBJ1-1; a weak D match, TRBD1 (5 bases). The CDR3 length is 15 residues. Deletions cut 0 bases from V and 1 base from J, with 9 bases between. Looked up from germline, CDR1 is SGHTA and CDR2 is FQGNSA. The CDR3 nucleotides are TGTGCCAGCAGCTTAGCGGGACTCGCGAACACTGAAGCTTTCTTT. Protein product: CASSLAGLANTEAFF.

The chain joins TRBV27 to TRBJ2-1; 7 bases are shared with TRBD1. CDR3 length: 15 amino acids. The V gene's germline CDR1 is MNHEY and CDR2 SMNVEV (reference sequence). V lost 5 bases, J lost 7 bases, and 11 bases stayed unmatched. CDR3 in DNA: TGTGCCAGCAGTCCGTGGACAGGATTTAGGAATGAGCAGTTCTTC. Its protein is CASSPWTGFRNEQFF.

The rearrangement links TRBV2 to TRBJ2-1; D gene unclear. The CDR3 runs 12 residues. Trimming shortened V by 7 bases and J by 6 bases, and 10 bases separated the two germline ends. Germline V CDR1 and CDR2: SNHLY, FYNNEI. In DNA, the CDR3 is TGTGCCAGCACTGGTGGCGCCAATGAGCAGTTCTTC. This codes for CASTGGANEQFF.

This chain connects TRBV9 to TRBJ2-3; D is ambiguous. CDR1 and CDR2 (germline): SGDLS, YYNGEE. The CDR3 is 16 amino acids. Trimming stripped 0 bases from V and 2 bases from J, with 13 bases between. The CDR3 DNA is TGTGCCAGCAGCGTAGTTGGATCCTCGAACACAGATACGCAGTATTTT. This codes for CASSVVGSSNTDTQYF.

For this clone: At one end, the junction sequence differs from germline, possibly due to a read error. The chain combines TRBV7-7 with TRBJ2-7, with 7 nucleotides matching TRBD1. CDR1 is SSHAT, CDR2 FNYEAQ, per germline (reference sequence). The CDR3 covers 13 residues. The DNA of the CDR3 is TGTGCTAGCAGCGCTGACCAGGGGGACGAGCAGTACTTC. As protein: CASSADQGDEQYF.

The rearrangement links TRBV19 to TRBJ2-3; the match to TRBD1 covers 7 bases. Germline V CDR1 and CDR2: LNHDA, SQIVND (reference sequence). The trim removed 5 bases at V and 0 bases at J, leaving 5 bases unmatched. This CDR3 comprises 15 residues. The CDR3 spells CASSLGTASTDTQYF. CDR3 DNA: TGTGCCAGTAGTCTCGGGACAGCTAGCACAGATACGCAGTATTTT.

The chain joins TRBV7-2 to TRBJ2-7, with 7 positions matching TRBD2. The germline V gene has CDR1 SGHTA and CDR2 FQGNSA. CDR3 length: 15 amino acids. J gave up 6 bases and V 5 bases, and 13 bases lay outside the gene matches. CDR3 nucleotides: TGTGCCAGCAGCATGTTCGGGACTAAGGCCGGCGAGCAGTACTTC. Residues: CASSMFGTKAGEQYF.

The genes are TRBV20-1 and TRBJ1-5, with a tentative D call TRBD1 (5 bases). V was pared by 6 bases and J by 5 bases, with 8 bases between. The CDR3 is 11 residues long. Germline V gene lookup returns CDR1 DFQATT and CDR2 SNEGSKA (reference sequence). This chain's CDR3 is CSAAGHQPQHF. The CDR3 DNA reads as TGCAGTGCAGCGGGGCATCAGCCCCAGCATTTT.

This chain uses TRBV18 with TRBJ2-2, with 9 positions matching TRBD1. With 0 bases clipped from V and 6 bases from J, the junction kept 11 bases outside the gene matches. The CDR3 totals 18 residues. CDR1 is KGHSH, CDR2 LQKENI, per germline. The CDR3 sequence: CASSPPRLTGGIAGELFF. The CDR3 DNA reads TGTGCCAGCTCACCACCACGTTTGACAGGGGGGATCGCCGGGGAGCTGTTTTTT.

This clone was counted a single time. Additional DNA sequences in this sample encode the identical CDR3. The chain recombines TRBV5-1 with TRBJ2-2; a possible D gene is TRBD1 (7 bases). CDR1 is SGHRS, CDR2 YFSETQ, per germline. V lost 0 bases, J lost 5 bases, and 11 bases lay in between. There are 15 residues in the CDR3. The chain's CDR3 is CASSLGPGGTGELFF. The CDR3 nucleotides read TGCGCCAGCAGCTTGGGCCCAGGGGGGACCGGGGAGCTGTTTTTT.

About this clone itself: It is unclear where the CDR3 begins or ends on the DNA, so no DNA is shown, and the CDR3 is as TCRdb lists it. CDR3 in amino acids: CASSEVASGSQLYF. J is TRBJ2-7 and V is TRBV2; whether TRBD2, the table's D call, matches the DNA was not checked. Germline assignment: CDR1 SNHLY and CDR2 FYNNEI. Termini included, the CDR3 measures 14 amino acids.

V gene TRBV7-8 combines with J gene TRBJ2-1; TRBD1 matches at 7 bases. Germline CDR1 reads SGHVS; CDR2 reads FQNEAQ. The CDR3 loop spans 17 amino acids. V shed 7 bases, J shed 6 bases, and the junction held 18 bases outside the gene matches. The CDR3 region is CASTLLRIRQGSNEQFF. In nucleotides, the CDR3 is TGTGCCAGCACCTTGCTTAGGATCCGACAGGGTAGCAATGAGCAGTTCTTC.

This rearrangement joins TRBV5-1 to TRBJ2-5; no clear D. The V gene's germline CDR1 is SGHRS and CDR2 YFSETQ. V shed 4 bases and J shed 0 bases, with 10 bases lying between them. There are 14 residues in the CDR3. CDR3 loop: CASSKSADQETQYF. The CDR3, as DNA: TGCGCCAGCAGCAAGTCGGCAGACCAAGAGACCCAGTACTTC. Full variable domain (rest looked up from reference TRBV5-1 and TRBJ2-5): KAGVTQTPRYLIKTRGQQVTLSCSPISGHRSVSWYQQTPGQGLQFLFEYFSETQRNKGNFPGRFSGRQFSNSRSEMNVSTLELGDSALYLCASSKSADQETQYFGPGTRLLVL.

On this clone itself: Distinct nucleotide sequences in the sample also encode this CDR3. The CDR3 DNA follows: TGTGCCAGCAGCAGGACAGGGATGAACACTGAAGCTTTCTTT. Its protein product is CASSRTGMNTEAFF. This chain links TRBV5-4 with TRBJ1-1, with 8 bases that match TRBD1. CDR1 SGHNT and CDR2 YYREEE come from the germline V gene (reference sequence). CDR3 length: 14 residues. V lost 4 bases and J lost 0; bases outside the gene matches: 2.

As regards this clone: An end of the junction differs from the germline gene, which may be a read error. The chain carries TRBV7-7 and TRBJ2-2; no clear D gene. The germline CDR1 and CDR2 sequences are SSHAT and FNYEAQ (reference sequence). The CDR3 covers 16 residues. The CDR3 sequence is CASSPLAAPNTGELFF. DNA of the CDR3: TGTGCTAGCAGTCCCCTGGCAGCGCCGAACACCGGGGAGCTGTTTTTT.

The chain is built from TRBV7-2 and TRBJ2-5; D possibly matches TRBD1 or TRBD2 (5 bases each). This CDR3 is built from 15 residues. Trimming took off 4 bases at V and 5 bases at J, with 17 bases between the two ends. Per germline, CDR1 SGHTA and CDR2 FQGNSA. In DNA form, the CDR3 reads TGTGCCAGCAGCTCTCCGAGGGGAGCGTGGGAGACCCAGTACTTC. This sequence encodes CASSSPRGAWETQYF. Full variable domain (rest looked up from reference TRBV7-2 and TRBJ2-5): GAGVSQSPSNKVTEKGKDVELRCDPISGHTALYWYRQSLGQGLEFLIYFQGNSAPDKSGLPSDRFSAERTGGSVSTLTIQRTQQEDSAVYLCASSSPRGAWETQYFGPGTRLLVL.

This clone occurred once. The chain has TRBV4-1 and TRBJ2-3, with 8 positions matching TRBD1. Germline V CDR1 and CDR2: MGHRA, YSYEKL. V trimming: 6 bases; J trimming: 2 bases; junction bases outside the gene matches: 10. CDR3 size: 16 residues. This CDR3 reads CASRKQGGGYTDTQYF. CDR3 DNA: TGCGCCAGCAGGAAACAGGGGGGAGGCTACACAGATACGCAGTATTTT.

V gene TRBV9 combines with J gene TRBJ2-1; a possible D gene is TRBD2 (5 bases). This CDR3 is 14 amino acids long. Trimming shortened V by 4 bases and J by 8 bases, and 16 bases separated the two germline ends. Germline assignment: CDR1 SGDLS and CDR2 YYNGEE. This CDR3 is CASSPMVREHEQFF. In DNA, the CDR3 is TGTGCCAGCAGCCCAATGGTTAGGGAGCATGAGCAGTTCTTC. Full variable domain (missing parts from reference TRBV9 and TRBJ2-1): DSGVTQTPKHLITATGQRVTLRCSPRSGDLSVYWYQQSLDQGLQFLIQYYNGEERAKGNILERFSAQQFPDLHSELNLSSLELGDSALYFCASSPMVREHEQFFGPGTRLTVL.

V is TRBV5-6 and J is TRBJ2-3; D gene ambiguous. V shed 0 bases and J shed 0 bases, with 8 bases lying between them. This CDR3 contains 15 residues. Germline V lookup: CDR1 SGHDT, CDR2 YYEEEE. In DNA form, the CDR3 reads TGTGCCAGCAGCTTGGACGTATCGAGCACAGATACGCAGTATTTT. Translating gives CASSLDVSSTDTQYF. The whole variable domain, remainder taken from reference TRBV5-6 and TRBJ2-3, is DAGVTQSPTHLIKTRGQQVTLRCSPKSGHDTVSWYQQALGQGPQFIFQYYEEEERQRGNFPDRFSGHQFPNYSSELNVNALLLGDSALYLCASSLDVSSTDTQYFGPGTRLTVL.

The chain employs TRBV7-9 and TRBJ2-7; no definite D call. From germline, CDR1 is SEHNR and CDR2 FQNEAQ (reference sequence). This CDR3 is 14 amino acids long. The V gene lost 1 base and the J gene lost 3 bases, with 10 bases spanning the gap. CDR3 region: CASSLEAGFYEQYF. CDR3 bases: TGTGCCAGCAGCTTAGAAGCCGGATTCTACGAGCAGTACTTC.

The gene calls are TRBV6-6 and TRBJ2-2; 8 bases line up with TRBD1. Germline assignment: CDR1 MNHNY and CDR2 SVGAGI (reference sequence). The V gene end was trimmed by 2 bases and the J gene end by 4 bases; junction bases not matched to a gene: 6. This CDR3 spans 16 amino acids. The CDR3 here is CASSYAFGTGTGELFF. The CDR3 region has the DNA TGTGCCAGCAGTTACGCCTTTGGGACAGGCACCGGGGAGCTGTTTTTT.

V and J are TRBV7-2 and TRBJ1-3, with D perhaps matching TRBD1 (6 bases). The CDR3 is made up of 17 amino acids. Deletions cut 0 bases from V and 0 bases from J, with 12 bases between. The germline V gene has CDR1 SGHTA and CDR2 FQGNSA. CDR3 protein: CASSLAQGPASGNTIYF. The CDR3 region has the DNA TGTGCCAGCAGCTTAGCACAGGGTCCGGCCTCTGGAAACACCATATATTTT.

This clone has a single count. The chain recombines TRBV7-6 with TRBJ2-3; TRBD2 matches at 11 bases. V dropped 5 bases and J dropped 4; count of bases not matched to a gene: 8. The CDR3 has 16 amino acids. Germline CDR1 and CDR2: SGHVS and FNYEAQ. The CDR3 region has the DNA TGTGCCAGCAGCCCCCTAGCGGGGGGCGGGGCAGATACGCAGTATTTT. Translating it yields CASSPLAGGGADTQYF.

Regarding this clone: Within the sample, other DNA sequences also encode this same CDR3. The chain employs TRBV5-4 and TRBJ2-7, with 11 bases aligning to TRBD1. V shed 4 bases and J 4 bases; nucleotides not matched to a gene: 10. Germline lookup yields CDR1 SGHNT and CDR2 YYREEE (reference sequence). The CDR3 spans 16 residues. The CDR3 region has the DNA TGTGCCAGCAGCCCCCCAGGACAGGGGGCGTCGTACGAGCAGTACTTC. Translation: CASSPPGQGASYEQYF.

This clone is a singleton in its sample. CDR3 in amino acids: CASSQETRGEQFF. The CDR3, as DNA: TGTGCCAGCAGCCAAGAAACTAGGGGTGAGCAGTTCTTC. This chain connects TRBV4-2 to TRBJ2-1; D possibly uses TRBD1 or TRBD2 (5 bases each). Germline V CDR1 and CDR2: LGHNA, YNFKEQ. V was cut by 0 bases and J by 9 bases, with 9 bases left in between. The CDR3 has 13 amino acids.

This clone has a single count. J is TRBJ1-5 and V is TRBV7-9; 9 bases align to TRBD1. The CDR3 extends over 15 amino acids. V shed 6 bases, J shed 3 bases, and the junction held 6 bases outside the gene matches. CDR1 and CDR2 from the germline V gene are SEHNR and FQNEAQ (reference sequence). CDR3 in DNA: TGTGCCAGCAGTCCAGACAGGGGGGTCAATCAGCCCCAGCATTTT. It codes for CASSPDRGVNQPQHF.